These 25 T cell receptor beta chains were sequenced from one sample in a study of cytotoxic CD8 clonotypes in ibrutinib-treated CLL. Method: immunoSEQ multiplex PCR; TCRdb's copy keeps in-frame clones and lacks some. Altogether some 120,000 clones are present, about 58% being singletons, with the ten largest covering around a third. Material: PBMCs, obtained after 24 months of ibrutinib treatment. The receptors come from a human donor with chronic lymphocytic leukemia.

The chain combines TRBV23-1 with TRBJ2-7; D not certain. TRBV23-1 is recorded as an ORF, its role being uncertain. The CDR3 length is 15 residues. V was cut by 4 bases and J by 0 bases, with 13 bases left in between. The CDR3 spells CASSRPGPSSYEQYF. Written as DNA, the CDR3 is TGCGCCAGCAGTCGCCCGGGTCCCTCCTCCTACGAGCAGTACTTC.

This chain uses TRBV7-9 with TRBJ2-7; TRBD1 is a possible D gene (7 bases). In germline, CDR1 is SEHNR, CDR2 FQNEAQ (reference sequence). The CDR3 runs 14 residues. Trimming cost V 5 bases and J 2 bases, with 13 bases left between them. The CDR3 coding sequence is TGTGCCAGCAGCGGAGGGACAGAGGCCTACGAGCAGTACTTC. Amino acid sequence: CASSGGTEAYEQYF.

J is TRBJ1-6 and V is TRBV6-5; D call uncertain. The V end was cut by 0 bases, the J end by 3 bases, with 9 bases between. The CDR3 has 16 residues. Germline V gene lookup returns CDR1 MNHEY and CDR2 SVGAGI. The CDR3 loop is CASSYSDTLYNSPLHF. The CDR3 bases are TGTGCCAGCAGTTACTCTGATACTCTCTATAATTCACCCCTCCACTTT.

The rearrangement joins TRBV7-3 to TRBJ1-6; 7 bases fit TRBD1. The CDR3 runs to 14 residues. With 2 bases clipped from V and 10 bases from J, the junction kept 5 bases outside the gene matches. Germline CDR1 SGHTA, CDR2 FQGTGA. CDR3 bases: TGTGCCAGCAGCTTAGGAGGGGGCCAGTCACCCCTCCACTTT. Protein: CASSLGGGQSPLHF.

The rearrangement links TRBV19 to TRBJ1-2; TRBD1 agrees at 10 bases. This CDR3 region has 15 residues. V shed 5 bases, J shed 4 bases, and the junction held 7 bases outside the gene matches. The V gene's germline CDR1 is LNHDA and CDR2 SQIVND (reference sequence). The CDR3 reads CASSPRQGASYGYTF. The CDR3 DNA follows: TGTGCCAGTAGTCCCAGACAGGGGGCGAGCTATGGCTACACCTTC.

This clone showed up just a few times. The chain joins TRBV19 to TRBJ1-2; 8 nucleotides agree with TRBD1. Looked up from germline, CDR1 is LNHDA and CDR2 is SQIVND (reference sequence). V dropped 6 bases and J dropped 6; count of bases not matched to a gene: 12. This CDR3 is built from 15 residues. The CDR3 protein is CASRDNRGKRDGYTF. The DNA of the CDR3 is TGTGCCAGTAGGGATAACAGGGGGAAGAGGGATGGCTACACCTTC.

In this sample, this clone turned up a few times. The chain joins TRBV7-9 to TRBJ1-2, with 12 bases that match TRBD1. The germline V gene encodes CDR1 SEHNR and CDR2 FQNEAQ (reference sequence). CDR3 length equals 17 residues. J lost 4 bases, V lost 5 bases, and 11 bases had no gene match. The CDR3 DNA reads TGTGCCAGCAGCCCCCGGGGACAGGGGGCGGGGACCTATGGCTACACCTTC. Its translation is CASSPRGQGAGTYGYTF. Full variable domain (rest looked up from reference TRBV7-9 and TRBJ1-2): DTGVSQNPRHKITKRGQNVTFRCDPISEHNRLYWYRQTLGQGPEFLTYFQNEAQLEKSRLLSDRFSAERPKGSFSTLEIQRTEQGDSAMYLCASSPRGQGAGTYGYTFGSGTRLTVV.

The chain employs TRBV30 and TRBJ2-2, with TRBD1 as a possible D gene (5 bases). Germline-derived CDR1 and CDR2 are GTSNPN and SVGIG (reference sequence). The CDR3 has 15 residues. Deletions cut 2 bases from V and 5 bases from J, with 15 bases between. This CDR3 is CAWSPQGRRTGELFF. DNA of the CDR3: TGTGCCTGGAGTCCGCAGGGTAGAAGAACCGGGGAGCTGTTTTTT.

The chain's CDR3 is CASSYSGTGVYNEQFF. The CDR3 region has the DNA TGTGCCAGCAGTTACTCCGGGACAGGGGTATACAATGAGCAGTTCTTC. The chain carries TRBV6-5 and TRBJ2-1, with 10 positions matching TRBD1. V shed 0 bases, J shed 4 bases, and the junction held 3 bases outside the gene matches. The CDR3 extends over 16 amino acids. Germline assignment: CDR1 MNHEY and CDR2 SVGAGI.

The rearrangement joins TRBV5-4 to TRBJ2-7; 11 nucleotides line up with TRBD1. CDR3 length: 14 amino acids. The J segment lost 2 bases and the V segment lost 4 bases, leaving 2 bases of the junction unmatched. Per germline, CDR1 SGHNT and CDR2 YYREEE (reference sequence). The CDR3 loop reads CASSLDRGPYEQYF. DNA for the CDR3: TGTGCCAGCAGCCTGGACAGGGGGCCCTACGAGCAGTACTTC.

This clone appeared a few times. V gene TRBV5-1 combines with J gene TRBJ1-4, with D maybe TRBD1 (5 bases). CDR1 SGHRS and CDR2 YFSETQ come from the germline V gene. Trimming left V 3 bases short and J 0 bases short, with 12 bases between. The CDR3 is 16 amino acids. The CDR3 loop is CASSSATVATNEKLFF. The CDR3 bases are TGCGCCAGCAGCTCCGCGACAGTTGCAACTAATGAAAAACTGTTTTTT.

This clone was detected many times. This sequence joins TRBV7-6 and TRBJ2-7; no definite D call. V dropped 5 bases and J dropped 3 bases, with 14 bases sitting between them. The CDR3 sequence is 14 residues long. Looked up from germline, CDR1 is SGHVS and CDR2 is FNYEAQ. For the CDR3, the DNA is TGTGCCAGCAGCAGTTCCACGAGAGACTACGAGCAGTACTTC. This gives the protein CASSSSTRDYEQYF.

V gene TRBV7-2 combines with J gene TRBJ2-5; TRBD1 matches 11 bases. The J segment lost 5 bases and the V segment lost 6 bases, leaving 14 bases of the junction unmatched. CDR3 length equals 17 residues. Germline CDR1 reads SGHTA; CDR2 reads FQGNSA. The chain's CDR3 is CASSRAGQGVERETQYF. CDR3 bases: TGTGCCAGCAGTCGAGCGGGACAGGGGGTTGAGAGGGAGACCCAGTACTTC. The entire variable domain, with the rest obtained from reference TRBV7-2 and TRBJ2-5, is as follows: GAGVSQSPSNKVTEKGKDVELRCDPISGHTALYWYRQSLGQGLEFLIYFQGNSAPDKSGLPSDRFSAERTGGSVSTLTIQRTQQEDSAVYLCASSRAGQGVERETQYFGPGTRLLVL.

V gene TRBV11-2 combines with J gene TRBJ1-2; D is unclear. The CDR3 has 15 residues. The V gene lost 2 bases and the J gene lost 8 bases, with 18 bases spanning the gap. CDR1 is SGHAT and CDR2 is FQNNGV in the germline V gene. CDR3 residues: CASSLSPDGFRGYTF. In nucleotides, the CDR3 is TGTGCCAGCAGCTTATCCCCGGACGGATTTCGCGGCTACACCTTC.

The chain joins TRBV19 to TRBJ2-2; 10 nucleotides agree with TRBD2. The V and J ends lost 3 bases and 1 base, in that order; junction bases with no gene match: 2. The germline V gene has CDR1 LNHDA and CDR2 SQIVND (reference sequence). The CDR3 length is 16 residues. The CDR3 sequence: CASSILAGVNTGELFF. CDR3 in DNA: TGTGCCAGTAGTATCCTAGCGGGGGTGAACACCGGGGAGCTGTTTTTT.

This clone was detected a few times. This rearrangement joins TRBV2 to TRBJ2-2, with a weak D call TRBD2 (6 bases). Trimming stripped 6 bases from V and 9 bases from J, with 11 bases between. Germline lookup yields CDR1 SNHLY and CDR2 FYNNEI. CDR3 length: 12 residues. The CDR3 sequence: CASRGGGRELFF. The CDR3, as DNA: TGTGCCAGCAGGGGAGGTGGTCGGGAGCTGTTTTTT.

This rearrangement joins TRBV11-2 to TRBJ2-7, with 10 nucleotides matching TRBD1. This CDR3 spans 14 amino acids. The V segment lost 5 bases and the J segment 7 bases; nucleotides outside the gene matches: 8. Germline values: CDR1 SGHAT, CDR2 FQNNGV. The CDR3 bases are TGTGCCAGCAGCGCCGGGACAGGGGAGCGGGAGCAGTACTTC. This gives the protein CASSAGTGEREQYF.

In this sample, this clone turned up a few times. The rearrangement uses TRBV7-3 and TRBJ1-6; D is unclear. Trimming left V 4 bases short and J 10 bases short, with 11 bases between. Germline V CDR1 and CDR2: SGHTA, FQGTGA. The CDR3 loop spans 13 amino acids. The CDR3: CASSSFPASPLHF. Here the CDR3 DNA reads TGTGCCAGCAGCTCATTCCCGGCATCACCCCTCCACTTT.

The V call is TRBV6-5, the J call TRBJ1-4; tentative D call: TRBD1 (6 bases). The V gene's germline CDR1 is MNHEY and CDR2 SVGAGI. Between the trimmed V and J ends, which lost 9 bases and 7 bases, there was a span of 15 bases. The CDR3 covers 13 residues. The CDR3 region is CASQQGTGEKLFF. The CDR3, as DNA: TGTGCCAGTCAACAGGGTACGGGTGAAAAACTGTTTTTT.

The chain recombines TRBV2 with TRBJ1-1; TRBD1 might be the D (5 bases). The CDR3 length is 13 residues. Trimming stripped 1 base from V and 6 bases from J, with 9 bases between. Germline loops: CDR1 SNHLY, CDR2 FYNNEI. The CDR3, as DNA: TGTGCCAGCAGTGAAGATTGGGGCGCTGAAGCTTTCTTT. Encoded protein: CASSEDWGAEAFF.

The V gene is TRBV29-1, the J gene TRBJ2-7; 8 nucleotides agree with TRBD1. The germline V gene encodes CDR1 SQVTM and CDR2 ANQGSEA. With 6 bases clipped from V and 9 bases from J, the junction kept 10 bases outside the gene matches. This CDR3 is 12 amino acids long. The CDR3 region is CSVETGGRSQYF. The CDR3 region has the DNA TGCAGCGTCGAAACAGGGGGTAGATCGCAGTACTTC.

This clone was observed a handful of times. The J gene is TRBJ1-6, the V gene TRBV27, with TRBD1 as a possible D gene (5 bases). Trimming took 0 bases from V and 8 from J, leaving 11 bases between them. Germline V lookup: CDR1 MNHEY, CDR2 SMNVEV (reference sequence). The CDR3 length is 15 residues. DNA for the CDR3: TGTGCCAGCAGTTTATCGCGACAGAGAGATTCACCCCTCCACTTT. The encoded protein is CASSLSRQRDSPLHF.

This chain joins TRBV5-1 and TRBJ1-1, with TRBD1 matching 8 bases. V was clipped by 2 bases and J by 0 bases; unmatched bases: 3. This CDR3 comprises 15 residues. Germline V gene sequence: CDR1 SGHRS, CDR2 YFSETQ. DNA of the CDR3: TGCGCCAGCAGCTTCCAGGGGGCTCTGAACACTGAAGCTTTCTTT. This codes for CASSFQGALNTEAFF.

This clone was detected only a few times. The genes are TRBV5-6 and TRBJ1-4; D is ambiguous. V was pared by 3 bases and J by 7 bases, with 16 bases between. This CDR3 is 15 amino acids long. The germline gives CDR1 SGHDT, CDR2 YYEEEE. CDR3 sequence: CASSSLLGNGEKLFF. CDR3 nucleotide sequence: TGTGCCAGCAGCTCCTTACTCGGTAATGGTGAAAAACTGTTTTTT.

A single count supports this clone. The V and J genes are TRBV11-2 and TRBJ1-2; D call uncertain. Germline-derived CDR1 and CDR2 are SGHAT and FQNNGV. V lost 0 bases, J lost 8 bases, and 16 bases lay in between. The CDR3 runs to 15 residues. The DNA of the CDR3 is TGTGCCAGCAGCTTAGAACCCGCCGGAACGCGGGGCTACACCTTC. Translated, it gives CASSLEPAGTRGYTF. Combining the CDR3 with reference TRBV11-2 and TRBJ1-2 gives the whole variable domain EAGVAQSPRYKIIEKRQSVAFWCNPISGHATLYWYQQILGQGPKLLIQFQNNGVVDDSQLPKDRFSAERLKGVDSTLKIQPAKLEDSAVYLCASSLEPAGTRGYTFGSGTRLTVV.